A selection of T cell receptor beta chains follows, all from one sample in a study of blood T cell repertoires in COVID-19. Repertoires were generated with immunoSEQ multiplex PCR, while TCRdb's copy carries only in-frame clones and drops some. Of 52,000 or so clones listed, 70% to 90% are singletons. The source material was peripheral blood. All receptors come from a human donor in a cohort sampled during active COVID-19. Each CDR3 is given with its conserved first and last residue. A D gene is named only where the DNA matches it firmly. Clone size appears in some rows only: once, few, many, or a class for an expanded clone.

D gene: .
J gene: TRBJ1-4
clone size: once
V gene: TRBV2
CDR3 protein: CASSFGGTNEKLFF
CDR3 DNA: TGTGCCAGCAGTTTCGGGGGAACTAATGAAAAACTGTTTTTT

D gene: TRBD1
J gene: TRBJ1-3
clone size: .
V gene: TRBV7-8
CDR3 protein: CASSTTGGVGNTIYF
CDR3 DNA: TGTGCCAGCAGCACTACAGGGGGCGTTGGAAACACCATATATTTT

D gene: .
J gene: TRBJ1-3
clone size: .
V gene: TRBV15
CDR3 protein: CATSRTGSGNTIYF
CDR3 DNA: TGTGCCACCAGCAGAACGGGATCTGGAAACACCATATATTTT

D gene: TRBD1
J gene: TRBJ1-5
clone size: .
V gene: TRBV12-5
CDR3 protein: CASGLGQGAYSNQPQHF
CDR3 DNA: TGTGCTAGTGGTTTGGGGCAGGGGGCGTATAGCAATCAGCCCCAGCATTTT

D gene: TRBD2
J gene: TRBJ2-2
clone size: .
V gene: TRBV28
CDR3 protein: CASSVGGSGELFF
CDR3 DNA: TGTGCCAGCAGCGTCGGGGGGTCCGGGGAGCTGTTTTTT

D gene: .
J gene: TRBJ2-1
clone size: .
V gene: TRBV7-2
CDR3 protein: CASSTTGSVNEQFF
CDR3 DNA: TGTGCCAGCAGCACCACAGGGTCCGTCAATGAGCAGTTCTTC

D gene: .
J gene: TRBJ2-5
clone size: .
V gene: TRBV28
CDR3 protein: CASIHTGPPQETQYF
CDR3 DNA: TGTGCCAGCATTCACACAGGCCCCCCACAAGAGACCCAGTACTTC

D gene: TRBD2
J gene: TRBJ2-5
clone size: once
V gene: TRBV11-3
CDR3 protein: CASSYWGTSGRDPRRGTQYF
CDR3 DNA: TGTGCCAGCAGCTACTGGGGGACTAGCGGGAGAGACCCCCGGAGAGGGACCCAGTACTTC

D gene: TRBD1
J gene: TRBJ1-5
clone size: .
V gene: TRBV19
CDR3 protein: CASSISETGGGQPQHF
CDR3 DNA: TGTGCCAGTAGTATTTCTGAGACAGGGGGCGGACAGCCCCAGCATTTT

D gene: TRBD2
J gene: TRBJ2-3
clone size: .
V gene: TRBV19
CDR3 protein: CASRNGGGAEDTQYF
CDR3 DNA: TGTGCCAGTAGAAACGGCGGGGGGGCGGAAGATACGCAGTATTTT

D gene: .
J gene: TRBJ1-5
clone size: .
V gene: TRBV3-1/TRBV3-2
CDR3 protein: CASSQDSRSNQPQHF
CDR3 DNA: TGTGCCAGCAGCCAAGACAGTCGCAGCAATCAGCCCCAGCATTTT

D gene: .
J gene: TRBJ1-4
clone size: .
V gene: TRBV3-1/TRBV3-2
CDR3 protein: CASSQDKGSTNEKLFF
CDR3 DNA: TGTGCCAGCAGCCAAGATAAGGGGTCCACTAATGAAAAACTGTTTTTT

D gene: .
J gene: TRBJ2-3
clone size: few
V gene: TRBV30
CDR3 protein: CAGSRGTSTDTQYF
CDR3 DNA: TGTGCCGGATCTCGGGGGACTAGCACAGATACGCAGTATTTT

D gene: .
J gene: TRBJ2-6
clone size: .
V gene: TRBV11-3
CDR3 protein: CASSLRVGANVLTF
CDR3 DNA: TGTGCCAGCAGCTTACGGGTTGGGGCCAACGTCCTGACTTTC

D gene: TRBD1
J gene: TRBJ2-7
clone size: .
V gene: TRBV5-1
CDR3 protein: CASSFRQGPYEQYF
CDR3 DNA: TGCGCCAGCAGCTTCCGACAGGGGCCCTACGAGCAGTACTTC

D gene: .
J gene: TRBJ1-3
clone size: .
V gene: TRBV3-1/TRBV3-2
CDR3 protein: CASSQAGSGNTIYF
CDR3 DNA: TGTGCCAGCAGCCAAGCGGGGTCTGGAAACACCATATATTTT

D gene: .
J gene: TRBJ2-1
clone size: .
V gene: TRBV30
CDR3 protein: CAWRSRNEQFF
CDR3 DNA: TGTGCCTGGAGGTCTCGGAATGAGCAGTTCTTC

D gene: .
J gene: TRBJ1-5
clone size: .
V gene: TRBV28
CDR3 protein: CASRAGGPSNQPQHF
CDR3 DNA: TGTGCCAGCAGGGCCGGGGGTCCGAGCAATCAGCCCCAGCATTTT

D gene: TRBD2
J gene: TRBJ2-2
clone size: .
V gene: TRBV7-8
CDR3 protein: CASSRGGDTGELFF
CDR3 DNA: TGTGCCAGCAGCCGGGGGGGGGACACCGGGGAGCTGTTTTTT

D gene: .
J gene: TRBJ2-1
clone size: .
V gene: TRBV2
CDR3 protein: CASSEARGNEQFF
CDR3 DNA: TGTGCCAGCAGTGAAGCTAGGGGAAATGAGCAGTTCTTC

D gene: .
J gene: TRBJ2-5
clone size: once
V gene: TRBV12-3/TRBV12-4
CDR3 protein: CASSLASETQYF
CDR3 DNA: TGTGCCAGCAGTTTAGCTAGTGAGACCCAGTACTTC

D gene: .
J gene: TRBJ2-1
clone size: .
V gene: TRBV21-1
CDR3 protein: CASSARQGGDEQFF
CDR3 DNA: TGTGCCAGCAGCGCCCGACAGGGTGGGGATGAGCAGTTCTTC

D gene: .
J gene: TRBJ2-1
clone size: .
V gene: TRBV6-5
CDR3 protein: CASSYSPNKYNEQFF
CDR3 DNA: TGTGCCAGCAGTTACTCGCCGAACAAATACAATGAGCAGTTCTTC

D gene: .
J gene: TRBJ2-3
clone size: .
V gene: TRBV30
CDR3 protein: CAWRELTDTQYF
CDR3 DNA: TGTGCCTGGAGGGAGCTTACAGATACGCAGTATTTT

D gene: TRBD2
J gene: TRBJ2-1
clone size: .
V gene: TRBV5-4
CDR3 protein: CASSLITSDLLGNEQFF
CDR3 DNA: TGTGCCAGCAGCCTCATTACTAGCGACCTTCTTGGTAATGAGCAGTTCTTC

D gene: .
J gene: TRBJ2-3
clone size: .
V gene: TRBV5-4
CDR3 protein: CATATRRRASTDTQYF
CDR3 DNA: TGTGCCACCGCGACCAGAAGGAGGGCTAGCACAGATACGCAGTATTTT

D gene: .
J gene: TRBJ2-2
clone size: .
V gene: TRBV28
CDR3 protein: CASRRPTGELFF
CDR3 DNA: TGTGCCAGCAGGAGGCCCACCGGGGAGCTGTTTTTT

D gene: TRBD1
J gene: TRBJ2-1
clone size: .
V gene: TRBV18
CDR3 protein: CASSPGTGLYNEQFF
CDR3 DNA: TGTGCCAGCTCCCCCGGGACAGGTTTATACAATGAGCAGTTCTTC

D gene: TRBD1
J gene: TRBJ1-1
clone size: .
V gene: TRBV6-5
CDR3 protein: CASSKAGGMNTEAFF
CDR3 DNA: TGTGCCAGCAGTAAGGCAGGGGGTATGAACACTGAAGCTTTCTTT

D gene: TRBD2
J gene: TRBJ2-1
clone size: .
V gene: TRBV5-1
CDR3 protein: CASSYTSGGGNEQFF
CDR3 DNA: TGCGCCAGCAGCTATACTAGCGGAGGTGGGAATGAGCAGTTCTTC

D gene: TRBD1
J gene: TRBJ2-1
clone size: .
V gene: TRBV18
CDR3 protein: CASSPRGPGGSNEQFF
CDR3 DNA: TGTGCCAGCTCACCACGTGGGCCAGGGGGCAGCAATGAGCAGTTCTTC